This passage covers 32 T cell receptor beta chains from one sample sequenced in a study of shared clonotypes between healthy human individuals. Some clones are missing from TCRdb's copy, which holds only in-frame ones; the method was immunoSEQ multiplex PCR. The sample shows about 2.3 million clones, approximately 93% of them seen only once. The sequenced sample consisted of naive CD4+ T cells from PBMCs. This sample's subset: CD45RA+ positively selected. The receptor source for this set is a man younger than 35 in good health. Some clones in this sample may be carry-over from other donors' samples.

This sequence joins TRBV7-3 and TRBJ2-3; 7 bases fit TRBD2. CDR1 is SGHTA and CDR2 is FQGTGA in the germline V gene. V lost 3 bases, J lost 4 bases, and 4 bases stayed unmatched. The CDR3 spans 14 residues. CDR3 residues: CASSFPGGADTQYF. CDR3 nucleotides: TGTGCCAGCAGCTTCCCGGGGGGTGCAGATACGCAGTATTTT.

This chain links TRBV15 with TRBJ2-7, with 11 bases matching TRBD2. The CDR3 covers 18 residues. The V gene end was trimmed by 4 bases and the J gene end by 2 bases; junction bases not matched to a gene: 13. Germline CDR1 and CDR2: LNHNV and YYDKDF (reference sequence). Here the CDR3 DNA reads TGTGCCACCAGCAAGGAGACCCCCTTACTAGCGGGAGCCTACGAGCAGTACTTC. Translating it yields CATSKETPLLAGAYEQYF.

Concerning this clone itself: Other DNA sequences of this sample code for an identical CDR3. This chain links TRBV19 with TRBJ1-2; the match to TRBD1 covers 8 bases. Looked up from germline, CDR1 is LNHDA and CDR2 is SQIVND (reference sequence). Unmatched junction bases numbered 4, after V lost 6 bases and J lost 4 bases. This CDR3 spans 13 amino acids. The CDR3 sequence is CASSRDRGYGYTF. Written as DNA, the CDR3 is TGTGCCAGTAGCCGAGACAGGGGCTATGGCTACACCTTC. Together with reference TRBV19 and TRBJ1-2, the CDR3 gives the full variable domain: DGGITQSPKYLFRKEGQNVTLSCEQNLNHDAMYWYRQDPGQGLRLIYYSQIVNDFQKGDIAEGYSVSREKKESFPLTVTSAQKNPTAFYLCASSRDRGYGYTFGSGTRLTVV.

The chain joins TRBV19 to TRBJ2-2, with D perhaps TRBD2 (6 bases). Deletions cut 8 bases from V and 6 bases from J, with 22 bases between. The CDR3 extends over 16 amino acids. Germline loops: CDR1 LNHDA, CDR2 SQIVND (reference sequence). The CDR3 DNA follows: TGTGCCAGTTCGGTCACTAGCCCCCCAGCGGCCGGGGAGCTGTTTTTT. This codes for CASSVTSPPAAGELFF.

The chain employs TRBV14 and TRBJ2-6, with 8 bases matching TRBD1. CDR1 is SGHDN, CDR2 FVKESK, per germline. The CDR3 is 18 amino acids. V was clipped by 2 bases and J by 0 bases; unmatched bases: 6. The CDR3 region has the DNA TGTGCCAGCAGCCAAAAGGACAGGGCCCTCTCTGGGGCCAACGTCCTGACTTTC. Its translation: CASSQKDRALSGANVLTF.

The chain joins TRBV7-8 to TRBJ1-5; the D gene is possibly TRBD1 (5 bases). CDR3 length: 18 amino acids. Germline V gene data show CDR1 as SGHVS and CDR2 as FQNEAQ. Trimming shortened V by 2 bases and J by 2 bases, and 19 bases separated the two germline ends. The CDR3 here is CASSLSGSGGIRNQPQHF. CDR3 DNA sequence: TGTGCCAGCAGCTTAAGCGGCTCCGGGGGGATACGCAATCAGCCCCAGCATTTT.

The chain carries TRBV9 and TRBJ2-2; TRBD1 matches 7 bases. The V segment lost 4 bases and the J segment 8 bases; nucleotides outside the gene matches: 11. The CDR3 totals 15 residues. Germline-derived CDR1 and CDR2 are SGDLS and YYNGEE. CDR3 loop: CASSIGQAALGELFF. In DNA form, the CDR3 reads TGTGCCAGCAGCATCGGACAGGCTGCACTGGGGGAGCTGTTTTTT.

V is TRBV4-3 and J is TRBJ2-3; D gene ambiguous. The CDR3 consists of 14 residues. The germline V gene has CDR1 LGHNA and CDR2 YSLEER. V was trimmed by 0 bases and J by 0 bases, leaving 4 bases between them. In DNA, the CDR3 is TGCGCCAGCAGCCAAGAATCCAGCACAGATACGCAGTATTTT. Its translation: CASSQESSTDTQYF.

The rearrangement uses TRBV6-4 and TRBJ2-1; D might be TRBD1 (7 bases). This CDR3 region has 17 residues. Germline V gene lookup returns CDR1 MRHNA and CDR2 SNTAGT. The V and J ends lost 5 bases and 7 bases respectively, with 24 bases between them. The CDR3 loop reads CASSPLGQGGPQNEQFF. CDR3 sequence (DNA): TGTGCCAGCAGTCCCCTGGGGCAGGGGGGTCCCCAGAATGAGCAGTTCTTC.

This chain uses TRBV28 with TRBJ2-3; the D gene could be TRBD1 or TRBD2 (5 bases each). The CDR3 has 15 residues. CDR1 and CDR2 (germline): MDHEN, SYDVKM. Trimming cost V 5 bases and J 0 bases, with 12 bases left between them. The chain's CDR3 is CASSTGTESTDTQYF. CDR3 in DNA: TGTGCCAGCAGTACGGGGACGGAAAGCACAGATACGCAGTATTTT.

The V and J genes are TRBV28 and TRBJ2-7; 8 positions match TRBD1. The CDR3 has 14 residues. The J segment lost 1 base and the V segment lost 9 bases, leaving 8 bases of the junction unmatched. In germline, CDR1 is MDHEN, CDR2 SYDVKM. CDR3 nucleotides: TGTGCCAGTGTACCCGGGACAGGTTCCTACGAGCAGTACTTC. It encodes CASVPGTGSYEQYF.

The CDR3 is CASSESRLGAQPQHF. CDR3 in DNA: TGTGCCAGCAGTGAAAGCAGGCTAGGGGCTCAGCCCCAGCATTTT. The chain links TRBV6-1 to TRBJ1-5, with D possibly TRBD1 on 5 matching bases. Germline CDR1 MNHNS, CDR2 SASEGT. The V end lost 2 bases, the J end lost 6 bases, and 14 bases lay between the germline ends. This CDR3 spans 15 amino acids.

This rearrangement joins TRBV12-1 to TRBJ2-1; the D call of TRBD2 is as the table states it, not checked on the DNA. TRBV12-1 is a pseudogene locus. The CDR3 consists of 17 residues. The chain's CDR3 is CASSSRVYVRETDEQFF. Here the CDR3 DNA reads TGTGCCAGCAGCTCCCGGGTTTATGTGCGGGAGACGGATGAGCAGTTCTTC.

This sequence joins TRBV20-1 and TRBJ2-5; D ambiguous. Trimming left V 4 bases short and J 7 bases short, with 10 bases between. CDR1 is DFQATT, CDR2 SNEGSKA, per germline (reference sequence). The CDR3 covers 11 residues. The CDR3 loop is CSATSSGTQYF. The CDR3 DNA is TGCAGTGCTACGAGCTCCGGGACCCAGTACTTC.

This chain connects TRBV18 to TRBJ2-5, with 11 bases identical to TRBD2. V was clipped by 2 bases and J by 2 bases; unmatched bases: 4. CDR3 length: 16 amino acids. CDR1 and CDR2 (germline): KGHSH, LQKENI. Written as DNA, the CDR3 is TGTGCCAGCTCACCAACCGGGACTAGCGGACAAGAGACCCAGTACTTC. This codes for CASSPTGTSGQETQYF.

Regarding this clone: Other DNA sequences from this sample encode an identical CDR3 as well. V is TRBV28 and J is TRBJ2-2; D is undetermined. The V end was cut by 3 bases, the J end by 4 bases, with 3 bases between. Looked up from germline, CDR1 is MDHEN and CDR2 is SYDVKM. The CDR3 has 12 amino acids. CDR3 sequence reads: CASSFITGELFF. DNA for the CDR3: TGTGCCAGCAGTTTTATCACCGGGGAGCTGTTTTTT.

The DNA for the CDR3 is TGTGCCAGCAGCGACACCGGGACAGGGAGGGAAAAACTGTTTTTT. Protein sequence: CASSDTGTGREKLFF. The chain uses TRBV7-2 and TRBJ1-4; 9 nucleotides align to TRBD1. The length of the CDR3 is 15 residues. V shed 5 bases, J shed 8 bases, and the junction held 9 bases outside the gene matches. Germline loops: CDR1 SGHTA, CDR2 FQGNSA.

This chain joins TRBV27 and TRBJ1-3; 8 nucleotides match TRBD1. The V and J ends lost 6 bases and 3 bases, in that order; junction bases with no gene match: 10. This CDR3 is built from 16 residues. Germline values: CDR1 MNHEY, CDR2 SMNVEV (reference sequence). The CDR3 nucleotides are TGTGCCAGCAGGAGCCTTACAGGGGGTAGTGGAAACACCATATATTTT. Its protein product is CASRSLTGGSGNTIYF.

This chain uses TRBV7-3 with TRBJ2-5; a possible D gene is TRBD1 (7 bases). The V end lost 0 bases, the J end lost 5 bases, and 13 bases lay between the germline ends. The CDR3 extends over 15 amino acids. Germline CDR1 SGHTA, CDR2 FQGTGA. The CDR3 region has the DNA TGTGCCAGCAGCTTAACCAGGGGGGCAGTGGAGACCCAGTACTTC. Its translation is CASSLTRGAVETQYF.

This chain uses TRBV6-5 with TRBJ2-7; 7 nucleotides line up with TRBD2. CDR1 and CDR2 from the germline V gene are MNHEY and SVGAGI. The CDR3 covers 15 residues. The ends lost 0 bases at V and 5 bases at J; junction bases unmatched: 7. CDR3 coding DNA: TGTGCCAGCAGTTACTCGGGACTATTTTCCCACGAGCAGTACTTC. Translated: CASSYSGLFSHEQYF.

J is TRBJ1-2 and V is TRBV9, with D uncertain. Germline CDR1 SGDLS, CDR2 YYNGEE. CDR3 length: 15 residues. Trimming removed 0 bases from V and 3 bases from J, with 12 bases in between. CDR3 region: CASSVVPSKDYGYTF. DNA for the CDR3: TGTGCCAGCAGCGTAGTGCCCTCAAAGGACTATGGCTACACCTTC.

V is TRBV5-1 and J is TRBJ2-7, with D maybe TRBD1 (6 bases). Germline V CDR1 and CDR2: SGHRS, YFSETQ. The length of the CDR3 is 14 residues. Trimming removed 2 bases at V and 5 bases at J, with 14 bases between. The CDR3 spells CASSFGARGHEQYF. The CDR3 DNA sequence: TGCGCCAGCAGCTTTGGGGCCAGGGGTCACGAGCAGTACTTC.

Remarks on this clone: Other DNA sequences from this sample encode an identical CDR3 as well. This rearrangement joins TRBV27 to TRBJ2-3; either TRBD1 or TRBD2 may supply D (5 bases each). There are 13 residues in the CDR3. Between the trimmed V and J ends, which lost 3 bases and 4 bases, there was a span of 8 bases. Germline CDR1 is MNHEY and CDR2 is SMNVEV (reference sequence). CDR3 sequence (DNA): TGTGCCAGCAGTTTCGGGGACGCAGATACGCAGTATTTT. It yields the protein CASSFGDADTQYF.

The CDR3 DNA is TGTGCCAGCAGTGGGACACTAACTGGCGGGGAGCTGTTTTTT. It translates to CASSGTLTGGELFF. The chain couples TRBV28 to TRBJ2-2; D may be TRBD1 (6 bases). The CDR3 covers 14 residues. V lost 5 bases and J lost 7, with 14 bases in between. Germline loops: CDR1 MDHEN, CDR2 SYDVKM. The full variable domain, in which reference TRBV28 and TRBJ2-2 provide the parts outside the CDR3, is DVKVTQSSRYLVKRTGEKVFLECVQDMDHENMFWYRQDPGLGLRLIYFSYDVKMKEKGDIPEGYSVSREKKERFSLILESASTNQTSMYLCASSGTLTGGELFFGEGSRLTVL.

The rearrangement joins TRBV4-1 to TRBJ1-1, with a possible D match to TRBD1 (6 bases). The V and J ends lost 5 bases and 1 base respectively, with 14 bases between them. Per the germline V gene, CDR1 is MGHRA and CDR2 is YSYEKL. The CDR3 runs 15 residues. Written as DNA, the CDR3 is TGCGCCAGCAGCAGACGACAGGCCCAGAACACTGAAGCTTTCTTT. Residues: CASSRRQAQNTEAFF.

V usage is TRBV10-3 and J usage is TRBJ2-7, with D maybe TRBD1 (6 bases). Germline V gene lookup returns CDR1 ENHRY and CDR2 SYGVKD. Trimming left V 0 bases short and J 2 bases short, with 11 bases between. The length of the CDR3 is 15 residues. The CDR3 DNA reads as TGTGCCATCAGTGAGTCGACCAGGGGACCCTACGAGCAGTACTTC. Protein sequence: CAISESTRGPYEQYF.

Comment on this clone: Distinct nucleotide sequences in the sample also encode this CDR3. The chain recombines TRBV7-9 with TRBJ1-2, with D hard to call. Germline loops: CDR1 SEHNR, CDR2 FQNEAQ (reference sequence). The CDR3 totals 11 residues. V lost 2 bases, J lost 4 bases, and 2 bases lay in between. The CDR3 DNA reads TGTGCCAGCAGCTTATTCTATGGCTACACCTTC. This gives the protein CASSLFYGYTF.

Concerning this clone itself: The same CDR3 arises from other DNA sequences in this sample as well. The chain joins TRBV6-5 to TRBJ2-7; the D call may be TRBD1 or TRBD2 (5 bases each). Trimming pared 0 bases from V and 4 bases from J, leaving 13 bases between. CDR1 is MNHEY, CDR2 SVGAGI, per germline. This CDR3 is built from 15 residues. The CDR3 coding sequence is TGTGCCAGCAGTTACTCGAATCGGGGCCTTTACGAGCAGTACTTC. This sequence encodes CASSYSNRGLYEQYF.

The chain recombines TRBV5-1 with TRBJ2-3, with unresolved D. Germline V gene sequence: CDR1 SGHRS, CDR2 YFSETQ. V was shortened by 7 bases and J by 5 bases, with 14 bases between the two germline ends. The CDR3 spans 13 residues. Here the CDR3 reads CASARSGGDTQYF. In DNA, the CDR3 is TGCGCCAGCGCTCGGAGTGGCGGAGATACGCAGTATTTT.

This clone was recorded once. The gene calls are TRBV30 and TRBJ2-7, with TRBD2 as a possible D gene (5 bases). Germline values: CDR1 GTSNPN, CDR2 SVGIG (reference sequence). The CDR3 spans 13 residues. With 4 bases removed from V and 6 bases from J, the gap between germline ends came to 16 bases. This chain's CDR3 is CAWTKAAGIEQYF. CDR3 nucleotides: TGTGCCTGGACTAAGGCGGCGGGTATCGAGCAGTACTTC. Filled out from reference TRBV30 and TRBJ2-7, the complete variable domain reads SQTIHQWPATLVQPVGSPLSLECTVEGTSNPNLYWYRQAAGRGLQLLFYSVGIGQISSEVPQNLSASRPQDRQFILSSKKLLLSDSGFYLCAWTKAAGIEQYFGPGTRLTVT.

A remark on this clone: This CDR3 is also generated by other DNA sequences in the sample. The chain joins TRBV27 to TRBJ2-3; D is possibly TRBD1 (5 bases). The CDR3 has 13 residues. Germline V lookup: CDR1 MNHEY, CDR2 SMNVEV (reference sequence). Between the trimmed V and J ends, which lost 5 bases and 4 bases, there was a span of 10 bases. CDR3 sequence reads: CASSLLRADTQYF. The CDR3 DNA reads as TGTGCCAGCAGTCTCCTCAGGGCAGATACGCAGTATTTT.

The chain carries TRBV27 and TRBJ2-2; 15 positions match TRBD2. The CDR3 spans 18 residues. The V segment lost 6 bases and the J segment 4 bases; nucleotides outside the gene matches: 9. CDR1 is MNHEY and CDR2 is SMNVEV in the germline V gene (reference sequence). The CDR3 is CASRGLAGGPSGTGELFF. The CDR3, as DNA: TGTGCCAGCAGAGGACTAGCGGGAGGGCCGTCGGGCACCGGGGAGCTGTTTTTT.